The 9 T cell receptor beta chains below all came from one sample that was sequenced in a study of blood T cell repertoires in COVID-19. Assay: immunoSEQ multiplex PCR; the TCRdb copy retains only in-frame clones and omits some. The sample has about 180,000 clones, 75% to 85% seen once. Sequencing was performed on peripheral blood. The source is a woman in her fifties or sixties with COVID-19, enrolled during active disease.

This clone was detected only once. The V gene is TRBV19, the J gene TRBJ2-3, with 13 nucleotides matching TRBD2. The CDR3 runs to 14 residues. Germline-derived CDR1 and CDR2 are LNHDA and SQIVND (reference sequence). Trimming removed 9 bases from V and 2 bases from J; junction bases left unmatched: 2. The CDR3 protein is CASGLAGATDTQYF. The CDR3 DNA reads TGTGCCAGCGGACTAGCGGGAGCCACAGATACGCAGTATTTT.

The J gene is TRBJ2-1, the V gene TRBV20-1; tentatively, D is TRBD1 (6 bases). This CDR3 has 14 amino acids. The germline V gene encodes CDR1 DFQATT and CDR2 SNEGSKA (reference sequence). V was shortened by 3 bases and J by 7 bases, with 16 bases between the two germline ends. This chain's CDR3 is CSASYPTGDNEQFF. As DNA, the CDR3 is TGCAGTGCTAGTTATCCGACAGGCGATAATGAGCAGTTCTTC.

This clone was observed a handful of times. The chain uses TRBV9 and TRBJ2-7; TRBD2 agrees at 10 bases. In germline, CDR1 is SGDLS, CDR2 YYNGEE. Trimming removed 0 bases from V and 0 bases from J; junction bases left unmatched: 9. This CDR3 contains 18 residues. CDR3 sequence reads: CASSVGVLGTSVSYEQYF. CDR3 coding DNA: TGTGCCAGCAGCGTAGGGGTTCTTGGGACTAGCGTCTCCTACGAGCAGTACTTC.

This clone was observed a handful of times. The chain combines TRBV21-1 with TRBJ2-5; TRBD1, the table's D call, lacks a check against the DNA. TRBV21-1 is shown as a pseudogene. The CDR3 has 17 amino acids. CDR3 protein: CASSKGLGSDREETQYF. The CDR3 nucleotides read TGTGCCAGCAGCAAAGGATTAGGATCGGACAGGGAGGAGACCCAGTACTTC.

This clone was picked up one time. The chain links TRBV18 to TRBJ1-6; D might be TRBD1 (6 bases). The CDR3 spans 13 residues. Germline V gives CDR1 KGHSH, CDR2 LQKENI. V dropped 2 bases and J dropped 9 bases, with 8 bases sitting between them. The CDR3 reads CASSPGGGSPLHF. CDR3 coding DNA: TGTGCCAGCTCACCAGGGGGCGGTTCACCCCTCCACTTT.

The V gene is TRBV10-2, the J gene TRBJ2-1, with 13 nucleotides matching TRBD2. The CDR3 is 15 amino acids. With 4 bases clipped from V and 6 bases from J, the junction kept 3 bases outside the gene matches. Germline CDR1 WSHSY, CDR2 SAAADI. The DNA of the CDR3 is TGCGCCAGCAGTGCACTAGCGGGGGGGCTCAATGAGCAGTTCTTC. This sequence encodes CASSALAGGLNEQFF.

V usage is TRBV6-4 and J usage is TRBJ2-7; D unclear. The CDR3 contains 14 residues. Deletions cut 0 bases from V and 4 bases from J, with 10 bases between. CDR1 MRHNA and CDR2 SNTAGT come from the germline V gene. CDR3 residues: CASSDSRLSYEQYF. CDR3 coding DNA: TGTGCCAGCAGTGACTCAAGACTCTCGTACGAGCAGTACTTC.

This chain uses TRBV5-1 with TRBJ2-7; D is perhaps TRBD2 (5 bases). The germline V and J ends were trimmed by 0 bases and 3 bases, with 10 bases remaining between them. This CDR3 has 14 residues. Germline CDR1 SGHRS, CDR2 YFSETQ. In DNA form, the CDR3 reads TGCGCCAGCAGCTTGGCCGGACTTCACTACGAGCAGTACTTC. This gives the protein CASSLAGLHYEQYF.

This clone came up once. The genes are TRBV10-3 and TRBJ1-2, with D perhaps matching TRBD1 (6 bases). The V and J ends lost 3 bases and 7 bases respectively, with 15 bases between them. CDR3 size: 14 residues. The germline V gene has CDR1 ENHRY and CDR2 SYGVKD. CDR3 sequence: CAISENRVGSGYTF. CDR3 nucleotide sequence: TGTGCCATCAGTGAAAACAGGGTTGGGTCTGGCTACACCTTC.